One and the same sample provided the 28 T cell receptor beta chains below, sequenced in a study of blood T cell repertoires in COVID-19. Here immunoSEQ multiplex PCR was the method, and the copy in TCRdb shows in-frame clones only, minus some. The table includes tens of thousands of clones, around nine tenths detected once. The sequencing input was PBMCs or T cells enriched from blood (not recorded which). The receptor set was obtained from a woman aged 45 to 65 with acute COVID-19.

V is TRBV5-3 and J is TRBJ2-7; tentatively, D is TRBD1 (5 bases). TRBV5-3 is classed as an ORF, of uncertain function. The CDR3 extends over 15 amino acids. V dropped 2 bases and J dropped 2 bases, with 14 bases sitting between them. The CDR3 region is CARSLRWTQTYEQYF. The CDR3 region has the DNA TGTGCCAGAAGCTTACGCTGGACACAGACCTACGAGCAGTACTTC.

This clone appeared a few times. The chain joins TRBV3-1 (or the pseudogene TRBV3-2) to TRBJ1-1, with D tentatively TRBD1 (5 bases). The germline gives CDR1 LGHDT, CDR2 YNNKEL (reference sequence). The CDR3 is 16 residues long. Trimming took 0 bases from V and 4 from J, leaving 15 bases between them. The CDR3 nucleotides are TGTGCCAGCAGCCAAGACGTCGGGCCCGGGGGCACTGAAGCTTTCTTT. It yields the protein CASSQDVGPGGTEAFF.

This chain connects TRBV6-5 to TRBJ1-5, with 8 bases identical to TRBD1. The length of the CDR3 is 13 residues. Germline values: CDR1 MNHEY, CDR2 SVGAGI. The junction had 5 bases not matched to a gene; V was cut back by 8 bases and J by 5 bases. In nucleotides, the CDR3 is TGTGCCAGCCGGACAGGGCAGTATCAGCCCCAGCATTTT. Residues: CASRTGQYQPQHF.

The V call is TRBV25-1, the J call TRBJ1-3; 7 positions match TRBD1. Trimming removed 6 bases from V and 5 bases from J; junction bases left unmatched: 7. The CDR3 has 14 residues. Germline lookup yields CDR1 MGHDK and CDR2 SYGVNS. The CDR3 DNA reads as TGTGCCAGCAGCGTCCCGGGACAGAGAAACACCATATATTTT. This gives the protein CASSVPGQRNTIYF.

The chain is built from TRBV10-3 and TRBJ1-3, with TRBD1 matching over 7 bases. CDR1 is ENHRY and CDR2 is SYGVKD in the germline V gene. V gave up 8 bases and J gave up 3 bases; unmatched junction bases: 4. The CDR3 length is 13 residues. The CDR3 bases are TGTGCCATCGGACAGGACCGTGGAAACACCATATATTTT. It is translated as CAIGQDRGNTIYF.

The chain recombines TRBV21-1 with TRBJ2-2; the table calls TRBD1, which could not be checked here. TRBV21-1 is described as a pseudogene. The CDR3 length is 20 residues. The CDR3 DNA follows: TGTGCCAGCAGCTGCGTCCTTTCCGGGACAGGGTCTTCGAACACCGGGGAGCTGTTTTTT. Encoded protein: CASSCVLSGTGSSNTGELFF.

This clone was seen once. V is TRBV19 and J is TRBJ1-5; TRBD1 matches at 12 bases. Trimming took 6 bases from V and 2 from J; bases not matched to a gene: 11. The CDR3 has 18 residues. Germline loops: CDR1 LNHDA, CDR2 SQIVND (reference sequence). In nucleotides, the CDR3 is TGTGCCAGTAGCCCGGCGGGGACAGGGGGCGTTGGCAATCAGCCCCAGCATTTT. Residues: CASSPAGTGGVGNQPQHF.

The chain recombines TRBV29-1 with TRBJ2-7; D remains ambiguous. In germline, CDR1 is SQVTM, CDR2 ANQGSEA. The CDR3 extends over 12 amino acids. V shed 5 bases and J shed 3 bases, with 11 bases lying between them. CDR3 amino acids: CSVIGSGYEQYF. In DNA form, the CDR3 reads TGCAGCGTTATCGGGTCCGGCTACGAGCAGTACTTC.

This clone appeared a few times. The chain carries TRBV9 and TRBJ2-3; 8 nucleotides line up with TRBD1. The CDR3 is 16 amino acids. Germline V gene data show CDR1 as SGDLS and CDR2 as YYNGEE. J lost 5 bases, V lost 0 bases, and 8 bases had no gene match. CDR3 coding DNA: TGTGCCAGCAGCGTAGTTGCAGGGGGCTTGAGAGATACGCAGTATTTT. It specifies CASSVVAGGLRDTQYF.

V is TRBV24-1 and J is TRBJ2-1; 8 bases map to TRBD2. Germline V lookup: CDR1 KGHDR, CDR2 SFDVKD. Unmatched junction bases numbered 7, after V lost 6 bases and J lost 4 bases. The CDR3 extends over 15 amino acids. The CDR3 DNA follows: TGTGCCACCAGTCTGAGCGGGAGTCAATACAATGAGCAGTTCTTC. This codes for CATSLSGSQYNEQFF.

The table lists this clone with a few counts. CDR3 residues: CASSPTGFTNEKLFF. CDR3 in DNA: TGTGCCAGCAGCCCGACAGGGTTCACTAATGAAAAACTGTTTTTT. The V and J genes are TRBV3-1 (or the pseudogene TRBV3-2) and TRBJ1-4; TRBD1 matches 7 bases. The V gene's germline CDR1 is LGHDT and CDR2 YNNKEL (reference sequence). The J segment lost 2 bases and the V segment lost 4 bases, leaving 4 bases of the junction unmatched. The CDR3 contains 15 residues.

The chain is built from TRBV29-1 and TRBJ2-7; TRBD1 aligns across 7 bases. The CDR3 runs 13 residues. Per the germline V gene, CDR1 is SQVTM and CDR2 is ANQGSEA. Trimming cost V 2 bases and J 2 bases; bases outside gene matches: 3. The CDR3 protein is CSVETTGPYEQYF. The CDR3 coding sequence is TGCAGCGTTGAAACGACAGGGCCCTACGAGCAGTACTTC.

J is TRBJ1-6 and V is TRBV6-5; D gene uncertain. Trimming cost V 3 bases and J 0 bases, with 9 bases left between them. The CDR3 is 16 residues long. Germline CDR1 and CDR2: MNHEY and SVGAGI. The CDR3 spells CASSYSGSSYNSPLHF. DNA for the CDR3: TGTGCCAGCAGTTATTCGGGGAGCTCCTATAATTCACCCCTCCACTTT.

The chain carries TRBV19 and TRBJ2-1; D call uncertain. Per germline, CDR1 LNHDA and CDR2 SQIVND (reference sequence). CDR3 size: 14 residues. V was clipped by 5 bases and J by 0 bases, with 8 bases between them. The CDR3 DNA reads as TGTGCCAGTAGTGCGACAAGCTCCTACAATGAGCAGTTCTTC. Its translation: CASSATSSYNEQFF.

This clone was found once. The rearrangement joins TRBV7-8 to TRBJ2-2; 14 bases line up with TRBD2. Germline lookup yields CDR1 SGHVS and CDR2 FQNEAQ. V shed 8 bases, J shed 5 bases, and the junction held 4 bases outside the gene matches. The CDR3 has 15 amino acids. CDR3 nucleotides: TGTGCCAGCTTGAGGACTAGCGGGAGGACCGGGGAGCTGTTTTTT. Translation: CASLRTSGRTGELFF. Variable domain in full (rest from reference TRBV7-8 and TRBJ2-2): GAGVSQSPRYKVAKRGQDVALRCDPISGHVSLFWYQQALGQGPEFLTYFQNEAQLDKSGLPSDRFFAERPEGSVSTLKIQRTQQEDSAVYLCASLRTSGRTGELFFGEGSRLTVL.

This sequence joins TRBV7-6 and TRBJ1-1; 7 positions agree with TRBD1. Trimming cost V 5 bases and J 3 bases; bases outside gene matches: 12. The CDR3 sequence is 16 residues long. CDR1 and CDR2 (germline): SGHVS, FNYEAQ. CDR3 protein: CASSLRVGGADTEAFF. CDR3 nucleotide sequence: TGTGCCAGCAGCCTCAGGGTAGGGGGCGCAGACACTGAAGCTTTCTTT.

This chain links TRBV29-1 with TRBJ2-2; TRBD2 agrees at 12 bases. CDR3 length equals 20 residues. Germline V gene data show CDR1 as SQVTM and CDR2 as ANQGSEA. V dropped 5 bases and J dropped 2; count of bases not matched to a gene: 18. Written as DNA, the CDR3 is TGCAGCGTTCGGGGGGGGAAGACTAGCGGGAGTCCTACAAACACCGGGGAGCTGTTTTTT. Its protein is CSVRGGKTSGSPTNTGELFF.

This chain links TRBV9 with TRBJ1-4; D call uncertain. Germline-derived CDR1 and CDR2 are SGDLS and YYNGEE. The V end lost 0 bases, the J end lost 10 bases, and 10 bases lay between the germline ends. The CDR3 has 13 amino acids. CDR3 bases: TGTGCCAGCAGCGTAGCGGGAGTTGGAAAACTGTTTTTT. Residues: CASSVAGVGKLFF.

The V call is TRBV19, the J call TRBJ2-4, with D possibly being TRBD2 (6 bases). CDR3 length: 12 amino acids. In germline, CDR1 is LNHDA, CDR2 SQIVND (reference sequence). V was trimmed by 7 bases and J by 6 bases, leaving 10 bases between them. CDR3 residues: CASKWRVNIQYF. The CDR3 DNA is TGTGCCAGTAAGTGGAGGGTAAACATTCAGTACTTC.

The genes are TRBV21-1 and TRBJ2-7; the D call of TRBD1 is as the table states it, not checked on the DNA. TRBV21-1 corresponds to a pseudogene. This CDR3 is built from 15 residues. The CDR3 sequence is CASSVSRTGVYEQYF. The CDR3 nucleotides read TGTGCCAGCAGCGTCTCCCGGACAGGGGTCTACGAGCAGTACTTC.

The V gene is TRBV19, the J gene TRBJ1-1; D perhaps matches TRBD1 (6 bases). The V end lost 2 bases, the J end lost 6 bases, and 13 bases lay between the germline ends. The CDR3 consists of 14 residues. Germline CDR1 LNHDA, CDR2 SQIVND (reference sequence). As DNA, the CDR3 is TGTGCCAGTAGTATATTACAGGGAGAGGCTGAAGCTTTCTTT. Amino acids: CASSILQGEAEAFF.

The chain is built from TRBV18 and TRBJ2-7; 8 bases line up with TRBD1. The ends lost 3 bases at V and 5 bases at J; junction bases unmatched: 3. CDR3 length: 13 amino acids. Germline values: CDR1 KGHSH, CDR2 LQKENI. In DNA, the CDR3 is TGTGCCAGCTCACCTGGGACAGGTGACGAGCAGTACTTC. It is translated as CASSPGTGDEQYF.

V gene TRBV19 combines with J gene TRBJ2-5; a weak D match, TRBD2 (6 bases). CDR1 LNHDA and CDR2 SQIVND come from the germline V gene (reference sequence). This CDR3 contains 13 residues. V dropped 4 bases and J dropped 2 bases, with 8 bases sitting between them. The CDR3 sequence: CASSRLEQETQYF. CDR3 bases: TGTGCCAGTAGTAGACTAGAGCAAGAGACCCAGTACTTC.

The chain has TRBV7-6 and TRBJ1-5, with D tentatively TRBD1 (5 bases). The CDR3 extends over 14 amino acids. Between the trimmed V and J ends, which lost 2 bases and 0 bases, there was a span of 5 bases. Germline CDR1 reads SGHVS; CDR2 reads FNYEAQ. The CDR3 region has the DNA TGTGCCAGCAGCTTACAGGGTAGCAATCAGCCCCAGCATTTT. Protein: CASSLQGSNQPQHF.

This sequence joins TRBV10-3 and TRBJ1-1; D possibly corresponds to TRBD1 (5 bases). This CDR3 contains 14 residues. The germline V gene has CDR1 ENHRY and CDR2 SYGVKD. Trimming took off 2 bases at V and 2 bases at J, with 9 bases between the two ends. This CDR3 is CAISEGQLNTEAFF. In nucleotides, the CDR3 is TGTGCCATCAGTGAGGGACAACTAAACACTGAAGCTTTCTTT.

The CDR3 protein is CASSQDPGNTEAFF. DNA of the CDR3: TGTGCCAGCAGCCAAGACCCAGGGAACACTGAAGCTTTCTTT. This sequence joins TRBV3-1 (or the pseudogene TRBV3-2) and TRBJ1-1; the D is unclear. Trimming shortened V by 0 bases and J by 1 base, and 6 bases separated the two germline ends. CDR1 is LGHDT and CDR2 is YNNKEL in the germline V gene (reference sequence). The CDR3 has 14 residues.

This chain links TRBV7-2 with TRBJ2-7; TRBD1 matches 7 bases. CDR3 length: 16 residues. Trimming cost V 5 bases and J 0 bases; bases outside gene matches: 10. Germline V gene data show CDR1 as SGHTA and CDR2 as FQGNSA. The CDR3 loop is CASSNERQGTSYEQYF. CDR3 DNA sequence: TGTGCCAGCAGCAACGAAAGACAGGGCACCTCCTACGAGCAGTACTTC.

This clone has only one observation. The chain joins TRBV28 to TRBJ1-4; 7 positions agree with TRBD1. With 7 bases clipped from V and 5 bases from J, the junction kept 10 bases outside the gene matches. This CDR3 is 15 amino acids long. Germline CDR1 is MDHEN and CDR2 is SYDVKM. CDR3 region: CASTPGGQPNEKLFF. The CDR3 bases are TGTGCCAGCACCCCCGGGGGACAGCCCAATGAAAAACTGTTTTTT.